The 30 T cell receptor beta chains below come from one sample, sequenced in a study of blood T cell repertoires in COVID-19. The repertoire was sequenced with immunoSEQ multiplex PCR; TCRdb's copy has only in-frame clones and lacks some. The sample has more than 150,000 clones, about nine tenths seen once. Sample: peripheral blood. The receptors were gathered from a woman in her 70s with acute or convalescent COVID-19.

The chain is built from TRBV14 and TRBJ1-3, with 7 bases matching TRBD1. Germline CDR1 is SGHDN and CDR2 is FVKESK. CDR3 size: 16 residues. The junction had 5 bases not matched to a gene; V was cut back by 1 base and J by 2 bases. The CDR3 coding sequence is TGTGCCAGCAGCCAAGTAGTCGGACAGGCTGGAAACACCATATATTTT. Residues: CASSQVVGQAGNTIYF. Together with reference TRBV14 and TRBJ1-3, the CDR3 gives the full variable domain: EAGVTQFPSHSVIEKGQTVTLRCDPISGHDNLYWYRRVMGKEIKFLLHFVKESKQDESGMPNNRFLAERTGGTYSTLKVQPAELEDSGVYFCASSQVVGQAGNTIYFGEGSWLTVV.

The rearrangement links TRBV18 to TRBJ2-1; 10 bases map to TRBD1. V was clipped by 1 base and J by 4 bases; unmatched bases: 4. The germline V gene encodes CDR1 KGHSH and CDR2 LQKENI. The CDR3 totals 16 residues. This CDR3 reads CASSPRDRGQYNEQFF. The CDR3 DNA reads TGTGCCAGCTCACCACGCGACAGGGGGCAGTACAATGAGCAGTTCTTC.

The CDR3 loop is CASSLASGYSYEQYF. CDR3 sequence (DNA): TGCGCCAGCAGCTTGGCCTCAGGGTACTCCTACGAGCAGTACTTC. The chain is built from TRBV5-1 and TRBJ2-7; a weak D match, TRBD1 (5 bases). Germline assignment: CDR1 SGHRS and CDR2 YFSETQ. The CDR3 extends over 15 amino acids. Trimming took 0 bases from V and 0 from J, leaving 10 bases between them.

CDR3 coding DNA: TGTGCCAGCAGCCTCGCGGACAGACTCCCGGACACTGAAGCTTTCTTT. Its protein is CASSLADRLPDTEAFF. This chain connects TRBV14 to TRBJ1-1, with a weak D call TRBD1 (6 bases). This CDR3 spans 16 amino acids. Trimming stripped 4 bases from V and 3 bases from J, with 18 bases between. The V gene's germline CDR1 is SGHDN and CDR2 FVKESK.

The V gene is TRBV3-1 (or the pseudogene TRBV3-2), the J gene TRBJ1-2, with a weak D call TRBD1 (6 bases). The CDR3 extends over 17 amino acids. Germline-derived CDR1 and CDR2 are LGHDT and YNNKEL (reference sequence). V lost 0 bases, J lost 0 bases, and 14 bases lay in between. The CDR3 DNA follows: TGTGCCAGCAGCCAAGAGACCGGGGGGCGGTCTAACTATGGCTACACCTTC. It specifies CASSQETGGRSNYGYTF.

The V call is TRBV5-1, the J call TRBJ2-5; 14 nucleotides agree with TRBD2. There are 18 residues in the CDR3. Germline CDR1 and CDR2: SGHRS and YFSETQ. The V segment lost 4 bases and the J segment 4 bases; nucleotides outside the gene matches: 12. CDR3 loop: CASSTAHGLAGGAETQYF. The CDR3 DNA reads as TGCGCCAGCAGCACTGCACATGGACTAGCGGGGGGAGCAGAGACCCAGTACTTC. The full variable domain, rest sourced from reference TRBV5-1 and TRBJ2-5, is KAGVTQTPRYLIKTRGQQVTLSCSPISGHRSVSWYQQTPGQGLQFLFEYFSETQRNKGNFPGRFSGRQFSNSRSEMNVSTLELGDSALYLCASSTAHGLAGGAETQYFGPGTRLLVL.

The chain has TRBV3-1 (or the pseudogene TRBV3-2) and TRBJ2-1; D ambiguous. Germline CDR1 LGHDT, CDR2 YNNKEL (reference sequence). The CDR3 covers 13 residues. Trimming pared 3 bases from V and 6 bases from J, leaving 9 bases between. The CDR3 coding sequence is TGTGCCAGCAGCCATCTCAGTACCAATGAGCAGTTCTTC. This gives the protein CASSHLSTNEQFF.

The CDR3 spells CASSLYFPGQHNEQFF. The DNA of the CDR3 is TGTGCCAGCAGTTTATACTTCCCGGGACAGCACAATGAGCAGTTCTTC. The chain joins TRBV27 to TRBJ2-1; 7 bases are shared with TRBD1. Germline CDR1 and CDR2: MNHEY and SMNVEV (reference sequence). The V segment lost 1 base and the J segment 5 bases; nucleotides outside the gene matches: 8. This CDR3 comprises 16 residues.

The V and J genes are TRBV19 and TRBJ1-1; 7 bases line up with TRBD1. Trimming removed 6 bases from V and 7 bases from J; junction bases left unmatched: 11. The CDR3 contains 14 residues. Looked up from germline, CDR1 is LNHDA and CDR2 is SQIVND (reference sequence). DNA for the CDR3: TGTGCCAGTAGCATGACCCGACAGGGCAATGAAGCTTTCTTT. Its protein is CASSMTRQGNEAFF.

This rearrangement joins TRBV5-8 to TRBJ1-2; a weak D match, TRBD1 (5 bases). Trimming cost V 4 bases and J 6 bases, with 16 bases left between them. Germline CDR1 reads SGHTS; CDR2 reads YDEGEE. This CDR3 is 14 amino acids long. CDR3 residues: CASSLLGPGHGYTF. The CDR3 region has the DNA TGTGCCAGCAGCCTACTGGGGCCGGGCCATGGCTACACCTTC.

This sequence joins TRBV6-5 and TRBJ2-2; D is unclear. There are 15 residues in the CDR3. Germline assignment: CDR1 MNHEY and CDR2 SVGAGI. V gave up 0 bases and J gave up 4 bases, with 9 bases separating them. In DNA, the CDR3 is TGTGCCAGCAGTTACTCTCGGAGCGCCACCGGGGAGCTGTTTTTT. This codes for CASSYSRSATGELFF.

This chain joins TRBV18 and TRBJ1-5; D possibly corresponds to TRBD1 (6 bases). V lost 1 base to trimming and J lost 2 bases, with 9 bases between them. CDR1 is KGHSH and CDR2 is LQKENI in the germline V gene. The CDR3 covers 15 residues. The CDR3 nucleotides read TGTGCCAGCTCACCACTTCCAGGGGGCAATCAGCCCCAGCATTTT. It encodes CASSPLPGGNQPQHF. Full variable domain (remainder filled in from reference TRBV18 and TRBJ1-5): NAGVMQNPRHLVRRRGQEARLRCSPMKGHSHVYWYRQLPEEGLKFMVYLQKENIIDESGMPKERFSAEFPKEGPSILRIQQVVRGDSAAYFCASSPLPGGNQPQHFGDGTRLSIL.

The chain couples TRBV28 to TRBJ1-2; a weak D match, TRBD1 (5 bases). The CDR3 is made up of 14 amino acids. V lost 2 bases and J lost 6, with 13 bases in between. From germline, CDR1 is MDHEN and CDR2 SYDVKM. The CDR3 loop reads CASSLDRGGDGYTF. CDR3 DNA: TGTGCCAGCAGTTTAGATAGGGGAGGGGATGGCTACACCTTC.

The chain combines TRBV9 with TRBJ2-3; 7 positions agree with TRBD1. The CDR3 is 16 amino acids. V lost 4 bases and J lost 7; bases outside the gene matches: 15. Germline CDR1 and CDR2: SGDLS and YYNGEE. The CDR3 spells CASSPGQTVAINTQYF. The CDR3 DNA follows: TGTGCCAGCAGCCCGGGACAGACAGTAGCCATCAATACGCAGTATTTT.

The CDR3 reads CASSNFGGLYNEQFF. The CDR3 DNA reads TGTGCCAGCAGCAATTTTGGGGGCTTATACAATGAGCAGTTCTTC. J is TRBJ2-1 and V is TRBV7-9; maybe TRBD1 (6 bases). V was pared by 5 bases and J by 4 bases, with 15 bases between. Per the germline V gene, CDR1 is SEHNR and CDR2 is FQNEAQ (reference sequence). The CDR3 covers 15 residues.

For the CDR3, the DNA is TGTGCCAGCAAAATAGCAGGGGCGCAAGGCTACACCTTC. This encodes CASKIAGAQGYTF. The chain has TRBV7-2 and TRBJ1-2; TRBD1 is a possible D gene (6 bases). Germline V gives CDR1 SGHTA, CDR2 FQGNSA. The CDR3 is 13 amino acids. V was cut by 7 bases and J by 8 bases, with 17 bases left in between.

This sequence joins TRBV7-2 and TRBJ1-1, with 9 bases matching TRBD1. Per the germline V gene, CDR1 is SGHTA and CDR2 is FQGNSA. With V trimmed by 5 bases and J by 5 bases, 6 bases remained unmatched. The CDR3 is 14 residues long. CDR3 nucleotides: TGTGCCAGCAGCCCCGACAGGGGGTGGACTGAAGCTTTCTTT. Translated: CASSPDRGWTEAFF.

The chain uses TRBV2 and TRBJ2-3; 10 nucleotides align to TRBD2. The CDR3 loop spans 14 amino acids. The V gene end was trimmed by 8 bases and the J gene end by 2 bases; junction bases not matched to a gene: 4. From germline, CDR1 is SNHLY and CDR2 FYNNEI. Written as DNA, the CDR3 is TGTGCCAGCCTAGCGGGAGCCTACACAGATACGCAGTATTTT. Encoded protein: CASLAGAYTDTQYF.

The rearrangement joins TRBV6-5 to TRBJ2-1, with 8 bases lining up with TRBD1. From germline, CDR1 is MNHEY and CDR2 SVGAGI. The CDR3 is 14 amino acids. The trim removed 6 bases at V and 9 bases at J, leaving 10 bases unmatched. The CDR3 here is CASSPGGLRGEQFF. CDR3 DNA: TGTGCCAGCAGCCCAGGGGGCTTAAGGGGTGAGCAGTTCTTC.

The V call is TRBV19, the J call TRBJ1-3; 7 bases are a match to TRBD1. After removal of 4 bases from V and 0 bases from J, the junction contained 9 bases not matched to a gene. CDR1 and CDR2 (germline): LNHDA, SQIVND (reference sequence). The CDR3 has 17 amino acids. CDR3 in amino acids: CASSNRDSLLSGNTIYF. The CDR3 DNA is TGTGCCAGTAGTAACCGGGACAGCCTCCTCTCTGGAAACACCATATATTTT.

The chain employs TRBV20-1 and TRBJ1-2; D is undetermined. V was shortened by 5 bases and J by 8 bases, with 12 bases between the two germline ends. From germline, CDR1 is DFQATT and CDR2 SNEGSKA (reference sequence). The CDR3 extends over 11 amino acids. CDR3 bases: TGCAGTGCTGCACCCCCGGGAGGCTACACCTTC. Encoded protein: CSAAPPGGYTF.

The rearrangement joins TRBV4-1 to TRBJ1-2; the match to TRBD1 covers 11 bases. Trimming cost V 1 base and J 4 bases; bases outside gene matches: 5. Germline values: CDR1 MGHRA, CDR2 YSYEKL. The CDR3 has 16 residues. CDR3 in amino acids: CASSQAEGQGVYGYTF. The CDR3 bases are TGCGCCAGCAGCCAAGCTGAGGGACAGGGGGTCTATGGCTACACCTTC.

The rearrangement links TRBV5-4 to TRBJ2-3, with 7 bases identical to TRBD1. The CDR3 has 17 residues. Germline lookup yields CDR1 SGHNT and CDR2 YYREEE (reference sequence). Unmatched junction bases numbered 12, after V lost 5 bases and J lost 0 bases. The DNA of the CDR3 is TGTGCCAGCAGTCCTACAGGGGAATCCCCTAGCACAGATACGCAGTATTTT. The encoded protein is CASSPTGESPSTDTQYF.

J is TRBJ2-7 and V is TRBV4-3; D uncertain. V lost 0 bases to trimming and J lost 4 bases, with 7 bases between them. This CDR3 contains 13 residues. The V gene's germline CDR1 is LGHNA and CDR2 YSLEER. Here the CDR3 reads CASSQDRQYEQYF. CDR3 in DNA: TGCGCCAGCAGCCAAGACAGGCAGTACGAGCAGTACTTC.

The rearrangement joins TRBV5-1 to TRBJ2-7; D possibly corresponds to TRBD2 (6 bases). Germline lookup yields CDR1 SGHRS and CDR2 YFSETQ. The CDR3 covers 16 residues. The V and J ends lost 1 base and 2 bases respectively, with 16 bases between them. CDR3 nucleotide sequence: TGCGCCAGCAGCTTGTGGGGGGTCTCCCCCACCTACGAGCAGTACGTC. Translated, it gives CASSLWGVSPTYEQYV.

This sequence joins TRBV19 and TRBJ2-3; TRBD1 agrees at 9 bases. This CDR3 has 17 amino acids. CDR1 and CDR2 (germline): LNHDA, SQIVND (reference sequence). With 1 base clipped from V and 4 bases from J, the junction kept 9 bases outside the gene matches. CDR3 sequence: CASSIAETGGGSDTQYF. As DNA, the CDR3 is TGTGCCAGTAGTATAGCCGAGACAGGGGGAGGATCAGATACGCAGTATTTT.

The chain couples TRBV5-4 to TRBJ1-5; TRBD1 aligns across 7 bases. This CDR3 has 15 amino acids. In germline, CDR1 is SGHNT, CDR2 YYREEE (reference sequence). V trimming: 0 bases; J trimming: 3 bases; junction bases outside the gene matches: 3. CDR3 sequence reads: CASSLGQGPNQPQHF. The CDR3 region has the DNA TGTGCCAGCAGCTTGGGACAGGGACCCAATCAGCCCCAGCATTTT.

The J gene is TRBJ1-1, the V gene TRBV2; D is undetermined. This CDR3 region has 14 residues. The ends were cut back, 4 bases at V and 8 bases at J, with 17 bases in the middle. CDR1 is SNHLY and CDR2 is FYNNEI in the germline V gene. The CDR3 DNA sequence: TGTGCCAGCAGTGGATGGGCAGGAGGAAGCGAAGCTTTCTTT. Its protein product is CASSGWAGGSEAFF.

The J gene is TRBJ2-1, the V gene TRBV6-5; 7 nucleotides agree with TRBD2. The germline gives CDR1 MNHEY, CDR2 SVGAGI. This CDR3 comprises 15 residues. Trimming cost V 8 bases and J 0 bases; bases outside gene matches: 7. Here the CDR3 DNA reads TGTGCCAGCCGATTAGGGAGGGGCTCCTACAATGAGCAGTTCTTC. Translation: CASRLGRGSYNEQFF.

In this sample, this clone turned up a few times. V and J are TRBV5-1 and TRBJ1-1; tentatively, D is TRBD1 (6 bases). The germline V gene encodes CDR1 SGHRS and CDR2 YFSETQ. The CDR3 sequence is 15 residues long. Trimming left V 2 bases short and J 1 base short, with 12 bases between. Written as DNA, the CDR3 is TGCGCCAGCAGCTTTTACAGGGCGACGAACACTGAAGCTTTCTTT. Translation gives CASSFYRATNTEAFF.